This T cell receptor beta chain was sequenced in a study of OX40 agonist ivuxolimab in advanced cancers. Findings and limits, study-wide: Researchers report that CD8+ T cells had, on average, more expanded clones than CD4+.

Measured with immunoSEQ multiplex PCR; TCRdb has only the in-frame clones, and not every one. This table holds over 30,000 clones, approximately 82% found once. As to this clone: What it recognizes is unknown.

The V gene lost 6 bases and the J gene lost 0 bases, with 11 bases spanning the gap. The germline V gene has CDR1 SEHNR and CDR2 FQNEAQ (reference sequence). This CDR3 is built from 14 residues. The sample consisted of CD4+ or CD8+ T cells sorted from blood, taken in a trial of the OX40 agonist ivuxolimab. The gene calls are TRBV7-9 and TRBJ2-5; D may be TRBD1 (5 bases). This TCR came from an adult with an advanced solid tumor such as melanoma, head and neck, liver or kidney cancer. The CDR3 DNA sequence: TGTGCCAGCAGGAACGCAGGGTACCAAGAGACCCAGTACTTC. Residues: CASRNAGYQETQYF.